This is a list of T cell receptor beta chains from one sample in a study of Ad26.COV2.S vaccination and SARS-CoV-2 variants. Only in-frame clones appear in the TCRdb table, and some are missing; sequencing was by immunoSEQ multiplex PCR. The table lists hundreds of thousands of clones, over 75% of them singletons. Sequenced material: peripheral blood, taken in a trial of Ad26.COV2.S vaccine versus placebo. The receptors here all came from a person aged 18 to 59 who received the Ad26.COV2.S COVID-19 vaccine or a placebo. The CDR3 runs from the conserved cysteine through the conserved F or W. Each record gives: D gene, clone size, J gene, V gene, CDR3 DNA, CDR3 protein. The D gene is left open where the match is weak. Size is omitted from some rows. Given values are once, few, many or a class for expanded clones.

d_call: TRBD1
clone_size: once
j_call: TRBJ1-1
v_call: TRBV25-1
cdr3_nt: TGTGCCTGTCGGGACAGTTTGAACACTGAAGCTTTCTTT
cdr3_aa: CACRDSLNTEAFF

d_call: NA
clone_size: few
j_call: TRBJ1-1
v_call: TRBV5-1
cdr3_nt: TGCGCCAGCAGGGCAGGAGGCTCGAACACTGAAGCTTTCTTT
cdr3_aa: CASRAGGSNTEAFF

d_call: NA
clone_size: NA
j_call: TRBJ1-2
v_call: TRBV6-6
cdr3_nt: TGTGCCAGCAGTTACGACGGCGGGGAGGGGCACTATGGCTACACCTTC
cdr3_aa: CASSYDGGEGHYGYTF

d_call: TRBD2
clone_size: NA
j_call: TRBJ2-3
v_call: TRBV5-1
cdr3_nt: TGCGCCAGCAGCTTGACTAGCGGGGGGGCAGTAGATACGCAGTATTTT
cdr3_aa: CASSLTSGGAVDTQYF

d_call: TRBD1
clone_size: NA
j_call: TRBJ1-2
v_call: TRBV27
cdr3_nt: TGTGCCAGCAGGCCTACCGGGACAGGGGGCAACTATGGCTACACCTTC
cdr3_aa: CASRPTGTGGNYGYTF

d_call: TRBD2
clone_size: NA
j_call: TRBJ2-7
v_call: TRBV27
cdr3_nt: TGTGCCAGCAGGCGGGGGGGTCGGGGCTCCTACGAGCAGTACTTC
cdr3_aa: CASRRGGRGSYEQYF

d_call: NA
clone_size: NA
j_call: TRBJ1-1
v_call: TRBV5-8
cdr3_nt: TGTGCCAGCAGCAGGGGACACTCGAACACTGAAGCTTTCTTT
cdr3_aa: CASSRGHSNTEAFF

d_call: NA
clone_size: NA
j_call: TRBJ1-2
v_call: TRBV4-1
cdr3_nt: TGCGCCAGCAGCCAAGCAGAGGTCGAGACAGGCTATGGCTACACCTTC
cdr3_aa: CASSQAEVETGYGYTF

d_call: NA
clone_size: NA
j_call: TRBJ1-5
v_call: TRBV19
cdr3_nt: TGTGCCAGTAGTATAGTTAGGGACTTTTATAGCTTTCAGCCCCAGCATTTT
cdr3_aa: CASSIVRDFYSFQPQHF

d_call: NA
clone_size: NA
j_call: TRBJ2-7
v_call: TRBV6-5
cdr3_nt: TGTGCCAGCAGTTGGGACGGGCCAGATTACGAGCAGTACTTC
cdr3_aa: CASSWDGPDYEQYF

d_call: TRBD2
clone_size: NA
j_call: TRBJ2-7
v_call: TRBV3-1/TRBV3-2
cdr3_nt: TGTGCCAGCAGCCAAGCGCTAGCGGGGGGCTACGAGCAGTACTTC
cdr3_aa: CASSQALAGGYEQYF

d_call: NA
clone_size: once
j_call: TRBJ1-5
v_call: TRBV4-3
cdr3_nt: TGCGCCAGCAGCCCCCCTTCTGGACCACCGCAGCCCCAGCATTTT
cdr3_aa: CASSPPSGPPQPQHF

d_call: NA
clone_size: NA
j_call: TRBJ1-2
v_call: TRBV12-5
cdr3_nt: TGTGCTAGTGCCCGAGGAGGGGGAGATGGCTACACCTTC
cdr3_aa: CASARGGGDGYTF

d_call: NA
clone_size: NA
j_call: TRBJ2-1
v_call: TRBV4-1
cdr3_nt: TGCGCCAGCAGCCAAGTGGGTGGCCCCCTGGAGCAGTTCTTC
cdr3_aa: CASSQVGGPLEQFF

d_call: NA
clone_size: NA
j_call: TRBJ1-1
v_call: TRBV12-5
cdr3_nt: TGTGCTAGTGGTTTGTGGGAGGGGGGAGCGACTGAAGCTTTCTTT
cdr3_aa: CASGLWEGGATEAFF

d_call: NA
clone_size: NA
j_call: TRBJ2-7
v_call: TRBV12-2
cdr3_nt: TGTGCAAGTCGCTTAGTACAGGGAGGATCCTACGAGCAGTACTTC
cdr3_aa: CASRLVQGGSYEQYF

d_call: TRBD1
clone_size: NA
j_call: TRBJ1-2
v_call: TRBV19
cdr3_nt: TGTGCCAGTAGTATACGGGGACAGGGACATGGCTACACCTTC
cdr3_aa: CASSIRGQGHGYTF

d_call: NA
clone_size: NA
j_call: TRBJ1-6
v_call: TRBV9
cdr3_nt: TGTGCCAGCAGCCTCACAGACGCTAATTCACCCCTCCACTTT
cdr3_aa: CASSLTDANSPLHF

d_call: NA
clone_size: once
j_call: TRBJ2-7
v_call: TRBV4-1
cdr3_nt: TGCGCCAGCAGCCAAGATAAAGGACTCTCCTACGAGCAGTACTTC
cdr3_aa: CASSQDKGLSYEQYF

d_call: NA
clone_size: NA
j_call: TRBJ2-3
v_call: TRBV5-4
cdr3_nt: TGTGCCAGCAGCTTGGCGGGGACAGATACGCAGTATTTT
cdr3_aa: CASSLAGTDTQYF

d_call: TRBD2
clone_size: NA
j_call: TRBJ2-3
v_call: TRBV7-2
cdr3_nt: TGTGCCAGCAGCTTGAGGCGGGGGGCCGATACGCAGTATTTT
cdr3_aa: CASSLRRGADTQYF

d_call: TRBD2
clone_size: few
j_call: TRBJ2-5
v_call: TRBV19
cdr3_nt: TGTGCCAGTAGTAAGCCAGCGGGGCAAGAGACCCAGTACTTC
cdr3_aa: CASSKPAGQETQYF

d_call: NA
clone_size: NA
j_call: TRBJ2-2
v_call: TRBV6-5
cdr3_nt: TGTGCCAGTAAGACAGGAGTCGGGGAGCTGTTTTTT
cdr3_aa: CASKTGVGELFF

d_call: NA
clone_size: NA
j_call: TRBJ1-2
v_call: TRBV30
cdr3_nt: TGTGCCTGGAGTGTCTCTAGACCTGGCTACACCTTC
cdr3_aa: CAWSVSRPGYTF

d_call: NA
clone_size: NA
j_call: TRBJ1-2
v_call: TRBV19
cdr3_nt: TGTGCCAGCGACCCCCGAGGGGGTGGCTATGGCTACACCTTC
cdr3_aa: CASDPRGGGYGYTF

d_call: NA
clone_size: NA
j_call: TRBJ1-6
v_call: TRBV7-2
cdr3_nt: TGTGCCAGCAGCTCACCCCCGGGAAATTCACCCCTCCACTTT
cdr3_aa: CASSSPPGNSPLHF

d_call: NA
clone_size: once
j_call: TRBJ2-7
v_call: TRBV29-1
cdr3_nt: TGCAGCGTTGGGAGGGGGCCTGCCTACGAGCAGTACTTC
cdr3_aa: CSVGRGPAYEQYF

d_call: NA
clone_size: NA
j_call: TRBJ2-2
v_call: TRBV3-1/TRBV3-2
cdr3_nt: TGTGCCAGCAGCCTCCCCACCGGGGAGCTGTTTTTT
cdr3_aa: CASSLPTGELFF

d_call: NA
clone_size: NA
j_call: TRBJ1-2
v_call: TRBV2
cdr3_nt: TGTGCCAGCAGTGAATGGAACGGCTACACCTTC
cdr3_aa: CASSEWNGYTF

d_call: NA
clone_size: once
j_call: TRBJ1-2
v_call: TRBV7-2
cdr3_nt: TGTGCCAGCACCGACACTGAGAACTATGGCTACACCTTC
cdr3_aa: CASTDTENYGYTF

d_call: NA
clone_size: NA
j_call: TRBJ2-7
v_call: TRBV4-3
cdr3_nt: TGCGCCAGCAGCCAAGATTGGGGAAATTCCTACGAGCAGTACTTC
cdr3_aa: CASSQDWGNSYEQYF